Listed here are 5 T cell receptor beta chains from one sample, sequenced in a study of Ad26.COV2.S vaccination and SARS-CoV-2 variants. Assay: immunoSEQ multiplex PCR; the TCRdb copy retains only in-frame clones and omits some. Of approximately 420,000 clones listed, 85% to 90% were seen once; the top ten hold about 3.6%. Treatment denoted: about 20 received Ad26.COV2.S at low or high dose, single or two shots; about 5 received placebo; per-sample allocation not given. Samples analyzed were those drawn on day 63 after the first vaccine or placebo injection. Sample: peripheral blood, taken in a trial of Ad26.COV2.S vaccine versus placebo. The receptors were sampled from a person between 18 and 60 years old who received the Ad26.COV2.S COVID-19 vaccine or a placebo.

The chain joins TRBV20-1 to TRBJ2-7; D is undetermined. This CDR3 is 13 amino acids long. The germline V gene has CDR1 DFQATT and CDR2 SNEGSKA (reference sequence). V was pared by 3 bases and J by 3 bases, with 12 bases between. The CDR3 DNA sequence: TGCAGTGCTAGTCCCACTACGTACTACGAGCAGTACTTC. It encodes CSASPTTYYEQYF.

The V gene is TRBV27, the J gene TRBJ2-7; D possibly corresponds to TRBD2 (6 bases). The V gene lost 7 bases and the J gene lost 4 bases, with 17 bases spanning the gap. Germline V gene lookup returns CDR1 MNHEY and CDR2 SMNVEV (reference sequence). The CDR3 sequence is 14 residues long. CDR3 in amino acids: CASTLGGPGYEQYF. The CDR3 region has the DNA TGTGCCAGCACCCTCGGGGGACCCGGATACGAGCAGTACTTC.

This sequence joins TRBV27 and TRBJ2-5; TRBD1 matches at 8 bases. The germline V gene encodes CDR1 MNHEY and CDR2 SMNVEV (reference sequence). The CDR3 runs to 13 residues. Trimming cost V 4 bases and J 5 bases; bases outside gene matches: 3. The DNA of the CDR3 is TGTGCCAGCAGTTGGACAGGGTTGGAGACCCAGTACTTC. It specifies CASSWTGLETQYF.

The chain couples TRBV10-3 to TRBJ1-2; no definite D call. CDR1 is ENHRY, CDR2 SYGVKD, per germline. There are 13 residues in the CDR3. Between the trimmed V and J ends, which lost 2 bases and 8 bases, there was a span of 12 bases. The CDR3 sequence: CAISEAREEGYTF. DNA of the CDR3: TGTGCCATCAGTGAGGCCCGGGAAGAGGGCTACACCTTC.

This clone was counted a few times. The chain couples TRBV7-6 to TRBJ1-6, with a weak D call TRBD1 (6 bases). The CDR3 is made up of 16 amino acids. The germline V gene has CDR1 SGHVS and CDR2 FNYEAQ. V was clipped by 2 bases and J by 5 bases, with 13 bases between them. The CDR3 DNA follows: TGTGCCAGCAGCTTAACCCGGGACAATCATAATTCACCCCTCCACTTT. This codes for CASSLTRDNHNSPLHF.